The clone carrying this TCR beta chain was counted at least ten times. This CDR3 has 13 residues. Trimming at V came to 2 bases and at J to 6 bases, leaving 3 bases not matched to a gene. Germline V gene sequence: CDR1 LNHNV, CDR2 YYDKDF (reference sequence). This record comes from a study of Graves' ophthalmopathy and Graves' hyperthyroidism. The study amplified TCR beta CDR3 regions using RNA transcripts. The authors performed first-round RT-PCR with HTBI primers and then a second-round multiplex PCR. TCRdb fed the multiplex PCR reads into MiXCR, producing one record per CDR3 protein. The sample lists around 1.1 million distinct CDR3 sequences; roughly 35% were seen once.

This TCR came from an adult man with Graves' hyperthyroidism. The chain employs TRBV15 and TRBJ2-7; TRBD1 matches at 8 bases. The material sequenced was peripheral blood or thyroid tissue (not recorded which). CDR3 sequence: CATSRTTGGEQYF. DNA of the CDR3: TGTGCCACCAGCAGAACAACAGGGGGCGAGCAGTACTTC.